This TCR beta chain was retrieved from a study of shared T cell receptors in the human thymus. This CDR3 has 14 amino acids. Trimming removed 5 bases from V and 15 bases from J; junction bases left unmatched: 11. Per germline, CDR1 SEHNR and CDR2 FQNEAQ (reference sequence). The assay was immunoSEQ multiplex PCR, and TCRdb's table has in-frame clones only and misses some. The sample carries about 380,000 clones, around 93% recorded once. Source material: thymocytes. The chain recombines TRBV7-9 with TRBJ2-1; 12 bases are shared with TRBD2. This TCR was recovered from a human donor. CDR3 amino acids: CASSPLAGGSLRFF. The CDR3 DNA reads TGTGCCAGCAGCCCTCTAGCGGGAGGGTCCCTGAGGTTCTTC.